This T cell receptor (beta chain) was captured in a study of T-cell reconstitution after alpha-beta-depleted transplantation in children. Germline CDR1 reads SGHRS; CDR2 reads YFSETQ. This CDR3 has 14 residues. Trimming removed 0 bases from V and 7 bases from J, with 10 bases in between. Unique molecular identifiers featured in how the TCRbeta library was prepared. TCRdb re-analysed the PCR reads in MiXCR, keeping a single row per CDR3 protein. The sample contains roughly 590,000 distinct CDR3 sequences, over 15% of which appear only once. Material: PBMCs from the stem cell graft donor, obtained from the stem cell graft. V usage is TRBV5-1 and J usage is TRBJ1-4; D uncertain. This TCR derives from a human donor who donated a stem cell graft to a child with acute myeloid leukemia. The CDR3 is CASSLEPPGEKLFF. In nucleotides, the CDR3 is TGCGCCAGCAGCTTGGAGCCCCCAGGTGAAAAACTGTTTTTT.